This T cell receptor beta chain is from a study of primary melanoma T cells and metastatic recurrence (dated by TCRdb to the early 2020s). Regarding the complete study: The cohort consisted of about 200 primary melanomas of stage T2 to T4, each more than 1 mm thick. Whether patient outcome could be predicted by T-cell fraction and T-cell repertoire clonality in primary melanoma tumors was the question this study put to the test. Progression-free survival was the clinical outcome compared against the T-cell fraction measured by TCR beta sequencing. The sequencing-derived T-cell fraction was compared with histopathological grading of tumor-infiltrating lymphocytes.

Libraries were built with the immunoSEQ multiplex PCR assay. Primary melanoma tumor tissue underwent high-throughput sequencing of the T-cell receptor beta chain. Concerning the study's data processing: Repertoire analyses included TCRB CDR3 sharing between samples and the distribution of insertions and deletions. A gradient-boosted model ranked how well the T-cell fraction predicted outcome compared with histopathological variables. Imported from immuneACCESS, the table was reduced by TCRdb to in-frame sequences with V and J called. These copies leave out some clones; in studies compared against another copy, an unresolved V gene accounts for under half, and the cause of the remainder is not known. From that table come the V and J calls and clone size; the DNA was used to work out D and trimming. Here the sample has about 740 clones; nearly 75% occur a single time. About a sixth of the sample lies in the top ten.

Study-wide conclusions, independent of this receptor: A T-cell fraction above 20% appeared protective regardless of ulceration status, mitotic rate or nodal disease. Tumor T-cell fraction was reported to predict progression-free survival independently of thickness, ulceration, mitotic rate and age. Reportedly, adding T-cell fraction to tumor thickness improved progression-free survival prediction more than adding any other histopathological variable did. An effective T-cell-mediated antitumor response in primary melanoma was presented by the authors only as a suggestion rather than as a demonstrated mechanism.

The CDR3 sequence holds 18 residues, the cysteine and phenylalanine included. Only the CDR3 DNA is retained, 54 bases long and in frame from the first base. V is shortened by 1 base, J by 1 base, and the region joining them spans 16 bases. The germline V gene encodes CDR1 KGHSH and CDR2 LQKENI. This clone was recorded a few times. Its antigen remains unidentified. No base quality information exists; no much larger clone differs at one position. The primary melanoma of each patient had been surgically resected and was considered potentially curable but at risk of metastatic recurrence. The sequence links TRBV18 to TRBJ1-4; the D gene cannot be resolved reliably. This clonotype was obtained from a human donor with melanoma. Input material: melanoma tumor tissue. Here the CDR3 is given as CASSPRPPGMETNEKLFF. The DNA reads TGTGCCAGCTCACCACGTCCCCCGGGGATGGAAACTAATGAAAAACTGTTTTTT. The entire variable domain, with the stretches around the CDR3 drawn from the reference TRBV18 and TRBJ1-4 proteins, is NAGVMQNPRHLVRRRGQEARLRCSPMKGHSHVYWYRQLPEEGLKFMVYLQKENIIDESGMPKERFSAEFPKEGPSILRIQQVVRGDSAAYFCASSPRPPGMETNEKLFFGSGTQLSVL.